The 22 T cell receptor beta chains in this list originate from one sample, sequenced in a study of memory CD4+ T cells and cytomegalovirus serostatus. Single viable CD3+CD4+CD8-CD45RO+ cells were sorted as the memory CD4+ T cells. Profiled with immunoSEQ multiplex PCR; TCRdb holds only in-frame clones, not every one. The sample has approximately 52,000 clones, around 82% seen once. The sample taken for sequencing was memory CD4+ T cells from blood. These TCRs come from an adult in good health and CMV-seronegative.

This clone was seen only a few times. The J gene is TRBJ1-6, the V gene TRBV5-1; D remains ambiguous. V was pared by 1 base and J by 7 bases, with 12 bases between. The CDR3 spans 15 residues. The germline CDR1 and CDR2 sequences are SGHRS and YFSETQ. The CDR3 loop is CASSLTLSSNSPLHF. CDR3 bases: TGCGCCAGCAGCTTGACACTGAGCTCAAATTCACCCCTCCACTTT.

The chain links TRBV7-6 to TRBJ2-1; 7 bases line up with TRBD1. Germline assignment: CDR1 SGHVS and CDR2 FNYEAQ. V lost 6 bases and J lost 9; bases outside the gene matches: 14. This CDR3 spans 15 amino acids. CDR3 in amino acids: CASSPFSGTEVEQFF. The CDR3 nucleotides are TGTGCCAGCAGTCCATTCTCCGGGACAGAGGTTGAGCAGTTCTTC.

The genes are TRBV5-6 and TRBJ1-2; 7 bases are shared with TRBD1. V was clipped by 4 bases and J by 10 bases; unmatched bases: 10. Per the germline V gene, CDR1 is SGHDT and CDR2 is YYEEEE. The CDR3 spans 13 residues. The DNA of the CDR3 is TGTGCCAGCAGCCACGCCGGGACAGCGATCTACACCTTC. Amino acid sequence: CASSHAGTAIYTF.

The chain has TRBV18 and TRBJ2-5; 9 nucleotides agree with TRBD2. Germline CDR1 reads KGHSH; CDR2 reads LQKENI. The length of the CDR3 is 15 residues. V shed 3 bases and J 2 bases; nucleotides not matched to a gene: 4. CDR3 sequence: CASSPSGGVQETQYF. The CDR3 DNA reads as TGTGCCAGCTCACCTAGCGGGGGAGTACAAGAGACCCAGTACTTC.

V gene TRBV5-1 combines with J gene TRBJ2-7, with D perhaps given as TRBD1 or TRBD2 (7 bases each). Germline loops: CDR1 SGHRS, CDR2 YFSETQ. The CDR3 runs 12 residues. V lost 7 bases to trimming and J lost 2 bases, with 10 bases between them. The CDR3 nucleotides are TGCGCCAGCGGGAGGGGGCCCTACGAGCAGTACTTC. This encodes CASGRGPYEQYF.

This clone was found a few times. The chain joins TRBV29-1 to TRBJ2-3; D is ambiguous. Germline V CDR1 and CDR2: SQVTM, ANQGSEA. The ends were cut back, 5 bases at V and 10 bases at J, with 22 bases in the middle. The CDR3 extends over 14 amino acids. The CDR3 bases are TGCAGCGTTCCCTCCCAGACGGTTATACGAGCGCAGTATTTT. This gives the protein CSVPSQTVIRAQYF.

The chain uses TRBV11-3 and TRBJ1-1; no clear D gene. Trimming cost V 4 bases and J 7 bases, with 22 bases left between them. Germline V gene data show CDR1 as SGHNT and CDR2 as YENEEA. This CDR3 spans 16 amino acids. CDR3 coding DNA: TGTGCCAGCAGCTCAATATCTTCAGGTAGGCCGGGTGAAGCTTTCTTT. Amino acid sequence: CASSSISSGRPGEAFF.

This clone showed up just once. V is TRBV5-1 and J is TRBJ1-1; possibly TRBD1 for D (5 bases). Trimming cost V 4 bases and J 0 bases, with 13 bases left between them. CDR3 length equals 15 residues. Germline CDR1 and CDR2: SGHRS and YFSETQ. The CDR3 reads CASSATGAVNTEAFF. CDR3 coding DNA: TGCGCCAGCAGCGCGACCGGGGCTGTGAACACTGAAGCTTTCTTT.

This clone was recorded once. The chain is built from TRBV5-1 and TRBJ2-7; D may be TRBD2 (5 bases). V dropped 4 bases and J dropped 0 bases, with 14 bases sitting between them. CDR1 SGHRS and CDR2 YFSETQ come from the germline V gene. CDR3 length equals 15 residues. The CDR3 nucleotides read TGCGCCAGCAGCCCCGGACTCACTGCCTCCTACGAGCAGTACTTC. This gives the protein CASSPGLTASYEQYF.

This chain's CDR3 is CASSDISGGVGEKLFF. The CDR3, as DNA: TGTGCCAGCAGTGACATATCAGGGGGGGTTGGTGAAAAACTGTTTTTT. The chain employs TRBV2 and TRBJ1-4; TRBD1 matches 7 bases. Germline CDR1 is SNHLY and CDR2 is FYNNEI. This CDR3 region has 16 residues. V dropped 3 bases and J dropped 7; count of bases not matched to a gene: 11.

The genes are TRBV11-2 and TRBJ2-3; 11 nucleotides align to TRBD1. Trimming cost V 5 bases and J 4 bases; bases outside gene matches: 2. Germline V gene data show CDR1 as SGHAT and CDR2 as FQNNGV. This CDR3 is 14 amino acids long. The CDR3 DNA reads as TGTGCCAGCAGCCGGACAGGGGGCCCAGATACGCAGTATTTT. This sequence encodes CASSRTGGPDTQYF.

The chain uses TRBV5-1 and TRBJ2-6; no firm D call. This CDR3 has 16 amino acids. V lost 1 base to trimming and J lost 0 bases, with 8 bases between them. Per the germline V gene, CDR1 is SGHRS and CDR2 is YFSETQ. The CDR3 sequence is CASSLSSFSGANVLTF. CDR3 nucleotides: TGCGCCAGCAGCTTGTCGAGTTTCTCTGGGGCCAACGTCCTGACTTTC.

This clone was picked up a small number of times. The chain carries TRBV20-1 and TRBJ1-1; D gene ambiguous. This CDR3 is 11 amino acids long. The germline V gene encodes CDR1 DFQATT and CDR2 SNEGSKA (reference sequence). V was pared by 3 bases and J by 8 bases, with 10 bases between. CDR3 nucleotide sequence: TGCAGTGCTAGTCAAGGACCCGAAGCTTTCTTT. Translated: CSASQGPEAFF.

This clone was observed a single time. The gene calls are TRBV4-2 and TRBJ1-6; 7 nucleotides line up with TRBD1. The CDR3 spans 16 residues. Per the germline V gene, CDR1 is LGHNA and CDR2 is YNFKEQ. The V and J ends lost 0 bases and 8 bases, in that order; junction bases with no gene match: 7. The CDR3 loop reads CASSQEGGGLDSPLHF. For the CDR3, the DNA is TGTGCCAGCAGCCAAGAAGGAGGGGGCTTGGATTCACCCCTCCACTTT.

V gene TRBV28 combines with J gene TRBJ2-3; D might be TRBD1 (7 bases). The CDR3 sequence is 15 residues long. V was clipped by 4 bases and J by 5 bases, with 16 bases between them. CDR1 and CDR2 (germline): MDHEN, SYDVKM. CDR3 sequence (DNA): TGTGCCAGCAGTTCCATGGAGGGGGCGGGAGATACGCAGTATTTT. It yields the protein CASSSMEGAGDTQYF.

The chain couples TRBV19 to TRBJ1-2; D unclear. The germline CDR1 and CDR2 sequences are LNHDA and SQIVND (reference sequence). V shed 3 bases and J shed 6 bases, with 11 bases lying between them. This CDR3 has 13 residues. CDR3 loop: CASSMKAPHGYTF. Here the CDR3 DNA reads TGTGCCAGTAGTATGAAGGCACCCCATGGCTACACCTTC.

J is TRBJ2-7 and V is TRBV2, with D perhaps matching TRBD1 or TRBD2 (5 bases each). Trimming removed 6 bases at V and 0 bases at J, with 12 bases between. Germline V gene sequence: CDR1 SNHLY, CDR2 FYNNEI. The CDR3 is 14 amino acids. The DNA for the CDR3 is TGTGCCAGCAGGGACTCCAGGGCCTCCTACGAGCAGTACTTC. Translation: CASRDSRASYEQYF. The variable domain in full, with the rest retrieved from reference TRBV2 and TRBJ2-7, is EPEVTQTPSHQVTQMGQEVILRCVPISNHLYFYWYRQILGQKVEFLVSFYNNEISEKSEIFDDQFSVERPDGSNFTLKIRSTKLEDSAMYFCASRDSRASYEQYFGPGTRLTVT.

CDR3 residues: CASSDLRRPNQPQHF. The CDR3 coding sequence is TGTGCCAGCAGTGATTTGCGGCGCCCCAATCAGCCCCAGCATTTT. The chain carries TRBV25-1 and TRBJ1-5; D gene unclear. V lost 3 bases, J lost 3 bases, and 12 bases lay in between. This CDR3 comprises 15 residues. CDR1 MGHDK and CDR2 SYGVNS come from the germline V gene.

This clone was seen once. The V call is TRBV7-9, the J call TRBJ1-5; D not resolved. Germline CDR1 is SEHNR and CDR2 is FQNEAQ (reference sequence). The CDR3 spans 14 residues. Trimming stripped 1 base from V and 0 bases from J, with 4 bases between. CDR3 in DNA: TGTGCCAGCAGCTTAGGGAATAGCAATCAGCCCCAGCATTTT. Translated: CASSLGNSNQPQHF.

V gene TRBV19 combines with J gene TRBJ1-3; no clear D gene. The CDR3 is 11 amino acids. Germline lookup yields CDR1 LNHDA and CDR2 SQIVND (reference sequence). V was trimmed by 5 bases and J by 7 bases, leaving 6 bases between them. CDR3 DNA: TGTGCCAGTAGTGTGCGGAACACCATATATTTT. As protein: CASSVRNTIYF.

The V and J genes are TRBV28 and TRBJ1-2, with D possibly matching TRBD1 (5 bases). Germline CDR1 reads MDHEN; CDR2 reads SYDVKM. V shed 7 bases and J shed 8 bases, with 14 bases lying between them. This CDR3 has 12 residues. The CDR3 spells CASIVPEGGYTF. The CDR3 region has the DNA TGTGCCAGCATCGTCCCCGAGGGGGGCTACACCTTC.

This clone has just a few counts. The chain uses TRBV4-2 and TRBJ1-1; D is unresolved. Germline V CDR1 and CDR2: LGHNA, YNFKEQ. Trimming cost V 0 bases and J 8 bases, with 7 bases left between them. This CDR3 is 12 amino acids long. The CDR3 reads CASSQEREEAFF. The CDR3 DNA follows: TGTGCCAGCAGCCAAGAGAGGGAAGAAGCTTTCTTT.